This T cell receptor beta chain was observed in a study of blood T cell repertoires in COVID-19. Study information: Spain, Italy and the United States supplied samples that represented acute and convalescent COVID-19. The analysed material was cDNA or gDNA that came from T cells, B-cell-depleted T cells, or PBMCs.

Authors' analysis steps: Cell counts per sample came from amplifying reference gene primers. Assay used: immunoSEQ multiplex PCR; TCRdb lists only in-frame clones, some missing. V, J and clone size reflect that table, while D and trimming were determined from the DNA. This sample has hundreds of thousands of clones, with about 88% found just once. In germline, CDR1 is SNHLY, CDR2 FYNNEI. There are 14 residues in the CDR3. V lost 6 bases, J lost 6 bases, and 8 bases stayed unmatched. Material: peripheral blood. This rearrangement joins TRBV2 to TRBJ1-5; 7 bases line up with TRBD1. The clonotype originates from a man aged 35 to 55 with acute or convalescent COVID-19. This CDR3 is CASRRDSLRQPQHF. CDR3 DNA sequence: TGTGCCAGCAGGAGGGACAGCCTCCGTCAGCCCCAGCATTTT.